This T cell receptor beta chain derives from a study of T cells in Graves' hyperthyroidism and ophthalmopathy. Authors of the study amplified TCR beta CDR3 regions from RNA transcripts. Using the HTBI primer set, a first-round RT-PCR was run on the TCR CDR3. TCRdb used MiXCR to reprocess the multiplex PCR reads, holding one entry per CDR3 protein. Among around 600,000 distinct CDR3 sequences listed, over 12% were seen once. Germline V CDR1 and CDR2: GTSNPN, SVGIG (reference sequence). The CDR3 has 13 amino acids. The ends were cut back, 3 bases at V and 4 bases at J, with 12 bases in the middle. Subjects with ophthalmopathy showed a Clinical Activity Score no lower than 3, a NOSPECS grade no lower than 4, and a duration shorter than 3 months. Lactation, pregnancy, other autoimmune disease or uncontrolled infection excluded patients. Orbital computed tomography and thyroid ultrasound, together with serum TRAb and thyroxine and clinical symptoms, were used for diagnoses.

The sequence came from a woman aged 18 to 35 with Graves' ophthalmopathy. Sequenced: blood. This chain joins TRBV30 and TRBJ1-1; D is unclear. CDR3 DNA: TGTGCCTGGAGCCCCCAGGTGAGCACTGAAGCTTTCTTT. Translated: CAWSPQVSTEAFF.